The subject of this entry is one TCR beta chain. Unmatched junction bases numbered 13, after V lost 3 bases and J lost 9 bases. This CDR3 comprises 16 residues. Germline CDR1 and CDR2: SGHAT and FQNNGV. The data were taken from a study of control samples from healthy donors and cancer patients. Using immunoSEQ multiplex PCR, the repertoire was profiled, and TCRdb retains in-frame clones only, with some absent. The repertoire consists of over 50,000 clones, with 80% occurring once and the leading ten covering around a tenth. The sequencing sample was made of blood. The receptor was isolated from a man aged 70-80 years in good health. V is TRBV11-2 and J is TRBJ2-1; 8 positions match TRBD2. CDR3 in amino acids: CASSFFSGTSPGEQFF. The DNA of the CDR3 is TGTGCCAGCAGCTTCTTCTCCGGGACTAGTCCCGGTGAGCAGTTCTTC.